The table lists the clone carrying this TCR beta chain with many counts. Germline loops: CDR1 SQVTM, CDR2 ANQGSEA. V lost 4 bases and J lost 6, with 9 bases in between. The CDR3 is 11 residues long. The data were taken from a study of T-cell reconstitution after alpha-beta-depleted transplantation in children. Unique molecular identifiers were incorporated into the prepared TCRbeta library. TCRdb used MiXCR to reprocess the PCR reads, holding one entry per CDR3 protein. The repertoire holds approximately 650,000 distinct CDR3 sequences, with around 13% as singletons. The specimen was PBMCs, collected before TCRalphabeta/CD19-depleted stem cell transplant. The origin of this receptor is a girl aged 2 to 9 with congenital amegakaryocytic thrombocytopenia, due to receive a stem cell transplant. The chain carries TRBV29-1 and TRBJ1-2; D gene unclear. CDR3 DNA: TGCAGCGTTGGAACTAATGATGGCTACACCTTC. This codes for CSVGTNDGYTF.